The rows below give T cell receptor beta chains drawn from one sample of a study of CD8+ T cells in alopecia areata. Produced via immunoSEQ multiplex PCR; TCRdb's table is partial and in-frame only. Among approximately 24,000 clones, around 53% were seen once, and the ten largest hold roughly 31%. Sequencing was done on a sample of NKG2D-high CD8+ T cells sorted from blood. Receptor source: a human donor with alopecia areata. Both conserved end residues are trimmed from each CDR3. The order of the fields is CDR3 length, V gene, D gene, J gene, CDR3 protein. D genes are given only for firm matches.

>10|TRBV7-2|.|.
ASSLTPYEQY
>11|TRBV5-1|.|TRBJ2-5
ASRSPYPETQY
>12|TRBV6-6|TRBD2|TRBJ2-7
ASSLAGGMYEQY
>16|TRBV28|TRBD2|TRBJ2-5
ASSLVVGSGRAWETQY
>12|TRBV28|.|TRBJ2-5
ASSFGGEVETQY
>14|TRBV4-1|TRBD1|TRBJ2-7
ASSQDPGTGGQEQY
>11|TRBV13|.|TRBJ1-3
ASRDFSGNTIY
>13|TRBV7-6|.|TRBJ2-7
ASSPEAVSHYEQY
>10|TRBV7-9|.|TRBJ2-1
ASSLGVNEQF
>8|TRBV2|.|TRBJ2-1
ASRFNEQF
>13|TRBV2|TRBD2|TRBJ2-1
ATNQFSGSENEQF
>10|TRBV9|.|TRBJ1-1
ASSAGTAEAF
>16|TRBV7-2|TRBD2|TRBJ2-1
ASSLRGWASGTNNEQF
>12|TRBV13|.|TRBJ1-2
ASSLTENNYGYT
>16|TRBV5-1|TRBD2|TRBJ2-7
ASSSDNSGRAAYYEQY
>13|TRBV19|.|TRBJ1-5
ASSIGGLGNQPQH
>12|TRBV19|.|TRBJ1-5
ASSMWEGREPQH
>9|TRBV29-1|TRBD1|TRBJ1-2
SVEDRAGYT
>10|TRBV5-1|.|TRBJ1-1
ASSLGVAEAF
>12|TRBV5-1|.|TRBJ2-7
ASSYSKVGNEQY
>14|TRBV7-6|TRBD2|TRBJ2-7
ASSLARLAGGYEQY
>12|TRBV9|.|TRBJ1-4
ASSVGGGNEKLF
>11|TRBV4-1|TRBD1|TRBJ2-1
ASSQDSGGRQF
>10|TRBV6-1|.|TRBJ1-4
ASSEWDEKLF
>11|TRBV5-4|.|TRBJ1-1
ASSGGVVPEAF
>16|TRBV27|TRBD2|TRBJ2-2
ASSRQKASGRAAGELF
>12|TRBV5-4|.|TRBJ2-1
ASSNGAVDNEQF
>12|TRBV7-8|.|TRBJ2-1
ASSLAPSYNEQF
>11|TRBV29-1|.|TRBJ2-7
SAFGGTTYEQY
>13|TRBV4-1|.|TRBJ2-7
ASSQVGVFGDEQY
>15|TRBV7-9|.|TRBJ1-3
ASSPPGGPLSGNTIY
>15|TRBV27|TRBD1|TRBJ2-5
ASSTNDRGRGDETQY
>13|TRBV5-1|.|TRBJ2-1
ASLRTGVSDNEQF
>14|TRBV13|.|TRBJ2-5
ASSLDRSSLGETQY
>9|TRBV7-9|.|TRBJ2-1
ASSYGNEQF
>13|TRBV4-1|.|TRBJ1-5
ASSQDPGQGQPQH
>17|TRBV6-4|TRBD2|TRBJ2-5
ASSDSIGGASGDAETQY
>13|TRBV28|TRBD1|TRBJ2-1
ASTLTGYSYNEQF
>11|TRBV19|.|TRBJ1-5
ASKAILGQPQH
>16|TRBV28|TRBD2|TRBJ2-7
ASSSSGTSGRNDYEQY
>11|TRBV28|.|TRBJ2-7
ASSLWTVNEQY
>13|TRBV15|.|TRBJ1-5
ATSLFRTDYQPQH
>13|TRBV28|TRBD1|TRBJ1-5
ASSLPWTGGQPQH
>12|TRBV19|.|TRBJ1-2
ASSRVRAIYGYT
>12|TRBV5-1|TRBD2|TRBJ2-1
ASSWGLGGNEQF
>14|TRBV6-1|.|TRBJ2-5
ASSAPPGGWGETQY
>14|TRBV13|.|TRBJ2-7
ASSSTVEGPPYEQY
>13|TRBV28|.|TRBJ2-3
ASSHYTEADDTQY
>13|TRBV5-1|TRBD1|TRBJ2-1
ASSPGTGLVNEQF